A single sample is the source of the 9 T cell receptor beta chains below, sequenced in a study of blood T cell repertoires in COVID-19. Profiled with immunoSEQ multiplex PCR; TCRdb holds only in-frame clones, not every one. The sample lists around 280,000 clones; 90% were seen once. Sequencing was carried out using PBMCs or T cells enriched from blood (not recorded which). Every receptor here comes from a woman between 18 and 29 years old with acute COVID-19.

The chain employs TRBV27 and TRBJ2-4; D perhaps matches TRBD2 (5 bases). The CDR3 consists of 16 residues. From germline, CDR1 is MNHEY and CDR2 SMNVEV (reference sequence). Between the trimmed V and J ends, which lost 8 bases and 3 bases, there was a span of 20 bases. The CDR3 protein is CASRDGGAYGKNIQYF. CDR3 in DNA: TGTGCCAGCCGTGACGGAGGAGCTTATGGCAAAAACATTCAGTACTTC.

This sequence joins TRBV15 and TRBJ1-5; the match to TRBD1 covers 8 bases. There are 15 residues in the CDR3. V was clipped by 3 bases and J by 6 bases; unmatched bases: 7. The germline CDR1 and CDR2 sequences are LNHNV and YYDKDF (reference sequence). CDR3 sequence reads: CATSSLSGGSQPQHF. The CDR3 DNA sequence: TGTGCCACCAGCAGTCTATCAGGGGGCAGTCAGCCCCAGCATTTT.

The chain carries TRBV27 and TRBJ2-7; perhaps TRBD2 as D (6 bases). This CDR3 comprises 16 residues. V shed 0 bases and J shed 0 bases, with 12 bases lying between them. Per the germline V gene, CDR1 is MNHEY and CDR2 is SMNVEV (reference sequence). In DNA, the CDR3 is TGTGCCAGCAGTTTATCACCTAGCGATAGCTCCTACGAGCAGTACTTC. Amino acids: CASSLSPSDSSYEQYF.

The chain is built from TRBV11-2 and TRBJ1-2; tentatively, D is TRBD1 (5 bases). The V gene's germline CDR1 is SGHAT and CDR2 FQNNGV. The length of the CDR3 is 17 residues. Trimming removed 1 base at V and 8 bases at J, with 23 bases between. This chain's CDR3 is CASSLASYGAVMEGYTF. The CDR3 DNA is TGTGCCAGCAGCTTAGCGTCCTATGGGGCCGTAATGGAGGGCTACACCTTC.

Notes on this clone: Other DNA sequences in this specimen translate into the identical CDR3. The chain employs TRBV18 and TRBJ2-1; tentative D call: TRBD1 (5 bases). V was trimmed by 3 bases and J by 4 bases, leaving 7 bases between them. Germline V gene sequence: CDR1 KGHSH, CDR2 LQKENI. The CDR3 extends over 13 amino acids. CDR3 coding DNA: TGTGCCAGCTCACCCCAGGGTTACAATGAGCAGTTCTTC. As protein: CASSPQGYNEQFF.

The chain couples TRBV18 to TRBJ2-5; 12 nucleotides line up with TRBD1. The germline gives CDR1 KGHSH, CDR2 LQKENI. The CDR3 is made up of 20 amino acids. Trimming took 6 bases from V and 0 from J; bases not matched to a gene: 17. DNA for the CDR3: TGTGCCAGCTCGCCGCTAAACCCGGGACAGGGGGCATCAAACCAAGAGACCCAGTACTTC. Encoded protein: CASSPLNPGQGASNQETQYF.

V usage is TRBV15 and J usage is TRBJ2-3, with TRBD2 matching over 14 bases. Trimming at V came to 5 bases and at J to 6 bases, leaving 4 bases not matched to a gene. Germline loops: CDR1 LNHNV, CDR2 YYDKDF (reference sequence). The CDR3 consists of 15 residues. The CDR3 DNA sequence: TGTGCCACCAGCCTGGGACTAGCGGGAGTGGATACGCAGTATTTT. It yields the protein CATSLGLAGVDTQYF.

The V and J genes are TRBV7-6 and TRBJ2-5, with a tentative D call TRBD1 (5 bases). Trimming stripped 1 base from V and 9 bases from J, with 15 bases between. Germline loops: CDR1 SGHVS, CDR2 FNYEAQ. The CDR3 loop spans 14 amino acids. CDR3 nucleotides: TGTGCCAGCAGCTTAGAAAGGGGATCCACGTCCCAGTACTTC. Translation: CASSLERGSTSQYF.

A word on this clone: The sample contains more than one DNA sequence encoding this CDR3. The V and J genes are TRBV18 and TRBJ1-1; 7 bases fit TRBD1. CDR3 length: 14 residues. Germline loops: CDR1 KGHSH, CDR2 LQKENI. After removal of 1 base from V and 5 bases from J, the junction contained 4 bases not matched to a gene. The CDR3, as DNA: TGTGCCAGCTCACCACAGGGGGCGAGGACTGAAGCTTTCTTT. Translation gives CASSPQGARTEAFF.